A selection of T cell receptor beta chains follows, all from one sample in a study of blood T cell repertoires in COVID-19. Using immunoSEQ multiplex PCR, the repertoire was profiled, and TCRdb retains in-frame clones only, with some absent. This repertoire shows roughly 250,000 clones, roughly 83% found once; its top ten account for around 2%. Sequencing input: PBMCs or T cells enriched from blood (not recorded which). Receptors were obtained from a woman between 50 and 59 years old who had recovered from COVID-19. CDR3s include the opening cysteine and the closing phenylalanine or tryptophan. The D gene is left open where the match is weak. Rows give clone size only sometimes, using once, few, many, or a class for an expanded clone.

>-|-|TRBJ1-2|TRBV30
CAWSYTGSYGYTF
TGTGCCTGGAGTTACACAGGCTCTTATGGCTACACCTTC
>-|-|TRBJ1-2|TRBV30
CASLPGQGGGYTF
TGTGCCTCCTTACCTGGGCAGGGTGGTGGCTACACCTTC
>-|-|TRBJ2-2|TRBV7-9
CASSYQENTGELFF
TGTGCCAGCAGCTACCAGGAGAACACCGGGGAGCTGTTTTTT
>-|TRBD1|TRBJ1-5|TRBV13
CASSSGGHQPQHF
TGTGCCAGCAGCTCAGGGGGCCATCAGCCCCAGCATTTT
>-|-|TRBJ2-7|TRBV6-5
CASRGSGPSYEQYF
TGTGCCAGCAGAGGAAGCGGGCCCTCCTACGAGCAGTACTTC
>-|-|TRBJ2-7|TRBV28
CASSFSGQKNYEQYF
TGTGCCAGCAGTTTCAGCGGACAGAAGAACTACGAGCAGTACTTC
>-|TRBD2|TRBJ2-1|TRBV29-1
CSVEGGESDNEQFF
TGCAGCGTCGAGGGAGGGGAGAGTGACAATGAGCAGTTCTTC
>-|TRBD2|TRBJ2-1|TRBV14
CASSQLTSGSSSEQFF
TGTGCCAGCAGCCAATTAACTAGCGGGAGCAGTAGTGAGCAGTTCTTC
>-|-|TRBJ1-5|TRBV5-8
CASVTLPRLGQPQHF
TGTGCCAGCGTCACCCTACCGAGGTTGGGTCAGCCCCAGCATTTT
>-|TRBD2|TRBJ2-1|TRBV27
CASSSSNSGRYYNEQFF
TGTGCCAGCAGTTCTTCAAATAGCGGGAGGTACTACAATGAGCAGTTCTTC
>-|-|TRBJ1-6|TRBV10-3
CAISDETEYNSPLHF
TGTGCCATCAGTGACGAAACCGAGTATAATTCACCCCTCCACTTT
>once|-|TRBJ1-5|TRBV19
CASTTRQRPGGIRNQPQHF
TGTGCCAGTACCACCCGACAGCGGCCCGGGGGTATTCGCAATCAGCCCCAGCATTTT
>-|-|TRBJ1-5|TRBV7-2
CASSLFGDKAHLPQHF
TGTGCCAGCAGCCTCTTCGGGGACAAAGCCCACTTGCCCCAGCATTTT
>-|TRBD1|TRBJ1-5|TRBV3-1/TRBV3-2
CASSQEGTGGRGQPQHF
TGTGCCAGCAGCCAAGAGGGGACAGGGGGCCGCGGACAGCCCCAGCATTTT
>once|TRBD1|TRBJ2-7|TRBV4-3
CASSQVGTGEYEQYF
TGCGCCAGCAGCCAAGTGGGGACAGGGGAGTACGAGCAGTACTTC
>-|-|TRBJ1-2|TRBV19
CASSIGRQYGYTF
TGTGCCAGTAGTATAGGTCGACAGTATGGCTACACCTTC
>-|TRBD2|TRBJ2-1|TRBV28
CASSLWTSGNNEQFF
TGTGCCAGCAGTTTATGGACTAGCGGGAACAATGAGCAGTTCTTC